This T cell receptor (beta chain) was identified in a study of blood T cell repertoires in COVID-19. Looking at the study overall: Acute-phase and convalescent COVID-19 samples originated in the United States, Italy and Spain.

Authors' methods: Using reference gene primer amplification, nucleated cell counts were estimated. Using immunoSEQ multiplex PCR, the repertoire was profiled, and TCRdb retains in-frame clones only, with some absent. V and J calls and clone size are those listed in that table; D and trimming were worked out from the DNA. The table records about 94,000 clones, more than 65% of them present only once. This clone was recorded only once. V was clipped by 1 base and J by 7 bases; unmatched bases: 6. This CDR3 spans 16 amino acids. The germline V gene has CDR1 SGHTA and CDR2 FQGNSA. The clonotype was recovered from a man aged 60 to 75 with acute or convalescent COVID-19. The chain employs TRBV7-2 and TRBJ1-6; 8 positions match TRBD1. The sequenced material came from peripheral blood. In DNA, the CDR3 is TGTGCCAGCAGCTTAGTGGGGCGGACAGGGAATTCACCCCTCCACTTT. Its protein product is CASSLVGRTGNSPLHF.